The 20 T cell receptor beta chains reported below all come from one sample, sequenced in a study of cytomegalovirus exposure and HLA in healthy donors. Researchers ran the PCR with 60 Vbeta and 13 Jbeta primers. Clones were read by immunoSEQ multiplex PCR, and TCRdb kept only the in-frame ones, dropping some. Its table records more than 45,000 clones. The sample comprised PBMCs. Every receptor here comes from a woman between 25 and 40 years old in good health and CMV-seropositive.

This chain connects TRBV5-1 to TRBJ2-7; the match to TRBD2 covers 9 bases. The CDR3 length is 15 residues. Germline assignment: CDR1 SGHRS and CDR2 YFSETQ. The J segment lost 1 base and the V segment lost 5 bases, leaving 7 bases of the junction unmatched. CDR3 sequence: CASRIGSGGSYEQYF. CDR3 bases: TGCGCCAGCAGGATTGGTAGCGGGGGTTCCTACGAGCAGTACTTC. The whole variable domain, remainder taken from reference TRBV5-1 and TRBJ2-7, is KAGVTQTPRYLIKTRGQQVTLSCSPISGHRSVSWYQQTPGQGLQFLFEYFSETQRNKGNFPGRFSGRQFSNSRSEMNVSTLELGDSALYLCASRIGSGGSYEQYFGPGTRLTVT.

V usage is TRBV13 and J usage is TRBJ2-5; 7 bases map to TRBD2. Losses at the gene ends were 4 bases for V and 5 bases for J; bases not matched to a gene: 7. This CDR3 has 14 amino acids. Per the germline V gene, CDR1 is PRHDT and CDR2 is FYEKMQ (reference sequence). CDR3: CASSSYQGGETQYF. In nucleotides, the CDR3 is TGTGCCAGCAGCTCCTATCAGGGAGGGGAGACCCAGTACTTC.

DNA of the CDR3: TGTGCCAGCAGTGTTTGGACAACGACTGAAGCTTTCTTT. It translates to CASSVWTTTEAFF. The chain is built from TRBV6-1 and TRBJ1-1, with a possible D match to TRBD1 (5 bases). The CDR3 length is 13 residues. The V end lost 4 bases, the J end lost 5 bases, and 11 bases lay between the germline ends. CDR1 MNHNS and CDR2 SASEGT come from the germline V gene.

This chain links TRBV7-9 with TRBJ2-2, with D uncertain. Germline V CDR1 and CDR2: SEHNR, FQNEAQ (reference sequence). The CDR3 spans 15 residues. Trimming took off 4 bases at V and 3 bases at J, with 12 bases between the two ends. The CDR3 protein is CASSSLEIYTGELFF. The CDR3 DNA is TGTGCCAGCAGCTCCTTAGAGATCTACACCGGGGAGCTGTTTTTT.

This chain links TRBV27 with TRBJ2-7, with TRBD1 as a possible D gene (5 bases). V lost 6 bases and J 2 bases, leaving 14 bases between the germline ends. Germline values: CDR1 MNHEY, CDR2 SMNVEV (reference sequence). The CDR3 length is 14 residues. In DNA form, the CDR3 reads TGTGCCAGCAGCCTCTCCAGGGCTACCTACGAGCAGTACTTC. Its translation is CASSLSRATYEQYF.

This chain uses TRBV29-1 with TRBJ2-3; tentative D call: TRBD1 (5 bases). CDR3 length: 15 residues. CDR1 is SQVTM, CDR2 ANQGSEA, per germline. The V gene lost 1 base and the J gene lost 0 bases, with 11 bases spanning the gap. CDR3 DNA sequence: TGCAGCGTTGAAGGGCAGGGCCCTAGCACAGATACGCAGTATTTT. Translated, it gives CSVEGQGPSTDTQYF.

The chain uses TRBV10-3 and TRBJ2-2; D is possibly TRBD2 (5 bases). Germline CDR1 and CDR2: ENHRY and SYGVKD. V was shortened by 4 bases and J by 2 bases, with 11 bases between the two germline ends. The CDR3 contains 15 residues. Written as DNA, the CDR3 is TGTGCCATCAGTGGCCGGGAACCAAACACCGGGGAGCTGTTTTTT. Translating it yields CAISGREPNTGELFF.

The rearrangement links TRBV5-6 to TRBJ1-1; 10 nucleotides agree with TRBD1. J was trimmed by 6 bases and V by 3 bases; bases with no gene match: 8. CDR3 length: 15 amino acids. CDR1 and CDR2 (germline): SGHDT, YYEEEE. The CDR3 reads CASSSKDRGSSEAFF. DNA for the CDR3: TGTGCCAGCAGCTCGAAGGACAGGGGGTCTTCTGAAGCTTTCTTT.

The CDR3 DNA reads as TGCGCCAGCAGCCAAGGCAGGGCAAGCAATCAGCCCCAGCATTTT. The encoded protein is CASSQGRASNQPQHF. The chain recombines TRBV4-1 with TRBJ1-5, with D maybe TRBD1 (5 bases). This CDR3 has 15 amino acids. The V and J ends lost 1 base and 1 base respectively, with 8 bases between them. Germline V CDR1 and CDR2: MGHRA, YSYEKL.

The rearrangement links TRBV30 to TRBJ2-1; 7 bases agree with TRBD1. V was clipped by 3 bases and J by 5 bases; unmatched bases: 7. The CDR3 runs to 14 residues. Germline loops: CDR1 GTSNPN, CDR2 SVGIG (reference sequence). The CDR3 nucleotides read TGTGCCTGGAGCATGGGGACAGCACACAATGAGCAGTTCTTC. It codes for CAWSMGTAHNEQFF.

The chain links TRBV6-1 to TRBJ2-7, with TRBD1 matching 10 bases. V shed 2 bases and J 2 bases; nucleotides not matched to a gene: 9. The CDR3 is 17 residues long. CDR1 is MNHNS, CDR2 SASEGT, per germline. The DNA of the CDR3 is TGTGCCAGCAGTGAATTTTTTGTAGGACAGGGGGCCTACGAGCAGTACTTC. This translates into CASSEFFVGQGAYEQYF.

This sequence joins TRBV11-2 and TRBJ2-3; 7 bases map to TRBD1. Germline loops: CDR1 SGHAT, CDR2 FQNNGV. J lost 6 bases, V lost 1 base, and 10 bases had no gene match. This CDR3 has 16 amino acids. This CDR3 reads CASSLAYRGVGDTQYF. CDR3 bases: TGTGCCAGCAGCTTAGCGTACAGGGGAGTAGGGGATACGCAGTATTTT.

V and J are TRBV25-1 and TRBJ1-1, with D perhaps TRBD1 (6 bases). The CDR3 length is 12 residues. Germline CDR1 is MGHDK and CDR2 is SYGVNS. V lost 8 bases and J 4 bases, leaving 11 bases between the germline ends. Here the CDR3 reads CASQRGGTEAFF. CDR3 sequence (DNA): TGTGCCAGCCAACGAGGGGGCACTGAAGCTTTCTTT. The full variable domain, rest sourced from reference TRBV25-1 and TRBJ1-1, is EADIYQTPRYLVIGTGKKITLECSQTMGHDKMYWYQQDPGMELHLIHYSYGVNSTEKGDLSSESTVSRIRTEHFPLTLESARPSHTSQYLCASQRGGTEAFFGQGTRLTVV.

The chain has TRBV19 and TRBJ1-1; weak D call: TRBD1 (6 bases). CDR1 and CDR2 (germline): LNHDA, SQIVND (reference sequence). Trimming cost V 5 bases and J 1 base, with 11 bases left between them. The CDR3 sequence is 14 residues long. The CDR3: CASSHGTQNTEAFF. CDR3 coding DNA: TGTGCCAGTAGTCACGGGACACAGAACACTGAAGCTTTCTTT.

The chain links TRBV6-6 to TRBJ2-7, with TRBD2 identical over 12 bases. CDR3 length equals 16 residues. V shed 7 bases, J shed 3 bases, and the junction held 10 bases outside the gene matches. The germline gives CDR1 MNHNY, CDR2 SVGAGI (reference sequence). CDR3 protein: CASNNLAGGPLYEQYF. As DNA, the CDR3 is TGTGCCAGCAATAACCTAGCGGGAGGGCCCCTCTACGAGCAGTACTTC.

This chain uses TRBV5-1 with TRBJ2-1, with D tentatively TRBD1 (6 bases). The V end was cut by 0 bases, the J end by 0 bases, with 13 bases between. The CDR3 is made up of 17 amino acids. Per the germline V gene, CDR1 is SGHRS and CDR2 is YFSETQ. The CDR3 region has the DNA TGCGCCAGCAGCTTGGGTCAGGGGATAGGCTCCTACAATGAGCAGTTCTTC. Its translation: CASSLGQGIGSYNEQFF.

V is TRBV2 and J is TRBJ1-6, with no clear D. Germline V gene lookup returns CDR1 SNHLY and CDR2 FYNNEI. Trimming removed 2 bases at V and 5 bases at J, with 10 bases between. The CDR3 is 15 amino acids. CDR3 bases: TGTGCCAGCAGTGAACTAACAGAAGATAATTCACCCCTCCACTTT. This codes for CASSELTEDNSPLHF.

As for this clone: Other DNA sequences in the same sample also yield this CDR3. The chain combines TRBV18 with TRBJ1-1; 7 bases agree with TRBD1. Germline CDR1 reads KGHSH; CDR2 reads LQKENI. Germline trimming cut 1 base from V and 2 bases from J; bases unmatched to any gene: 10. CDR3 size: 17 residues. The CDR3 here is CASSPRVGGQGNTEAFF. The CDR3 DNA is TGTGCCAGCTCACCACGGGTAGGGGGCCAGGGCAACACTGAAGCTTTCTTT.

This chain links TRBV6-6 with TRBJ2-7; D is unresolved. V was pared by 0 bases and J by 2 bases, with 11 bases between. This CDR3 has 15 residues. Germline lookup yields CDR1 MNHNY and CDR2 SVGAGI (reference sequence). CDR3 loop: CASSYSFESAYEQYF. As DNA, the CDR3 is TGTGCCAGCAGTTACTCGTTCGAGAGCGCCTACGAGCAGTACTTC.

V and J are TRBV27 and TRBJ1-2, with D possibly matching TRBD1 (5 bases). This CDR3 is 14 amino acids long. Trimming stripped 5 bases from V and 7 bases from J, with 17 bases between. The germline V gene encodes CDR1 MNHEY and CDR2 SMNVEV (reference sequence). CDR3 coding DNA: TGTGCCAGCAGTCCAAGGGGAGGGGCAGGTGGCTACACCTTC. Translated: CASSPRGGAGGYTF.